Each of the 11 T cell receptor beta chains below was sequenced from the same sample in a study of a mutant IDH1 vaccine in newly diagnosed glioma. The assay was immunoSEQ multiplex PCR, and TCRdb's table has in-frame clones only and misses some. The table records about 75,000 clones, 75% to 95% of them present only once. Documented time point: week 5, during vaccination. Doses of 300 ug of mutant IDH1 20-mer peptide were given with topical imiquimod. No cognate antigen is known for these TCRs. This sample comprised PBMCs, obtained from a glioma patient whose treatment included an IDH1 peptide vaccine. The source is a woman aged 45-65 years with glioma.

The CDR3 DNA reads as TGCGCCAGCAGCTTGGACTACAAGGTCAGGGGCCTTGAGACCCAGTACTTC. Amino acids: CASSLDYKVRGLETQYF. V is TRBV5-1 and J is TRBJ2-5; a weak D match, TRBD1 (6 bases). The CDR3 runs to 17 residues. CDR1 and CDR2 from the germline V gene are SGHRS and YFSETQ. V was shortened by 0 bases and J by 5 bases, with 20 bases between the two germline ends.

J is TRBJ2-5 and V is TRBV30, with D unresolved. The CDR3 covers 11 residues. Germline loops: CDR1 GTSNPN, CDR2 SVGIG (reference sequence). V lost 0 bases and J lost 5, with 4 bases in between. DNA for the CDR3: TGTGCCTGGAGTGTTGGGGAGACCCAGTACTTC. Protein: CAWSVGETQYF.

The rearrangement uses TRBV5-4 and TRBJ1-1; tentatively, D is TRBD1 (5 bases). CDR3 length: 13 amino acids. Germline CDR1 is SGHNT and CDR2 is YYREEE (reference sequence). Trimming removed 4 bases from V and 5 bases from J, with 12 bases in between. The CDR3 is CASSLVGQTEAFF. The CDR3 nucleotides are TGTGCCAGCAGCCTAGTGGGGCAGACTGAAGCTTTCTTT. The full variable domain, completed using reference TRBV5-4 and TRBJ1-1, is ETGVTQSPTHLIKTRGQQVTLRCSSQSGHNTVSWYQQALGQGPQFIFQYYREEENGRGNFPPRFSGLQFPNYSSELNVNALELDDSALYLCASSLVGQTEAFFGQGTRLTVV.

V usage is TRBV11-1 and J usage is TRBJ2-7, with 8 bases that match TRBD1. The J segment lost 3 bases and the V segment lost 5 bases, leaving 9 bases of the junction unmatched. The CDR3 is made up of 15 amino acids. Looked up from germline, CDR1 is SGHAT and CDR2 is FQDESV (reference sequence). The CDR3 here is CASSVAGGAYYEQYF. For the CDR3, the DNA is TGTGCCAGCAGCGTCGCAGGGGGCGCGTACTACGAGCAGTACTTC.

The V and J genes are TRBV5-1 and TRBJ2-1; D uncertain. CDR1 is SGHRS and CDR2 is YFSETQ in the germline V gene. The CDR3 runs 11 residues. V was shortened by 4 bases and J by 8 bases, with 7 bases between the two germline ends. DNA for the CDR3: TGCGCCAGCAGCAAGAGCTATGAGCAGTTCTTC. The encoded protein is CASSKSYEQFF.

The rearrangement uses TRBV27 and TRBJ1-3; no clear D gene. This CDR3 contains 13 residues. Germline V gene sequence: CDR1 MNHEY, CDR2 SMNVEV (reference sequence). V lost 9 bases to trimming and J lost 0 bases, with 9 bases between them. CDR3 sequence reads: CASKQSSGNTIYF. The CDR3 region has the DNA TGTGCCAGTAAACAGAGCTCTGGAAACACCATATATTTT.

V usage is TRBV5-1 and J usage is TRBJ1-6; 7 nucleotides agree with TRBD1. V was clipped by 0 bases and J by 2 bases; unmatched bases: 17. Germline CDR1 and CDR2: SGHRS and YFSETQ. The CDR3 contains 21 residues. In nucleotides, the CDR3 is TGCGCCAGCAGCTTGGAGCCAGGGGACAGTCTCTATGAGGCCTATAATTCACCCCTCCACTTT. Translating it yields CASSLEPGDSLYEAYNSPLHF.

This clone has only one observation. The chain couples TRBV10-2 to TRBJ2-3; TRBD2 matches 7 bases. The germline V gene has CDR1 WSHSY and CDR2 SAAADI. The CDR3 contains 14 residues. The trim removed 8 bases at V and 1 base at J, leaving 6 bases unmatched. CDR3 DNA sequence: TGCGCCAGCGGGAGGGCCTCCGGCACAGATACGCAGTATTTT. Encoded protein: CASGRASGTDTQYF.

This clone has a single count. This rearrangement joins TRBV12-5 to TRBJ1-1; a possible D gene is TRBD1 (5 bases). Trimming removed 0 bases from V and 1 base from J, with 15 bases in between. The CDR3 has 17 residues. Per the germline V gene, CDR1 is LGHNT and CDR2 is FRNRAP. CDR3 DNA sequence: TGTGCTAGTGGTTTGGTACTGGGGGAGGGAACGAACACTGAAGCTTTCTTT. Residues: CASGLVLGEGTNTEAFF. The entire variable domain, with the rest obtained from reference TRBV12-5 and TRBJ1-1, is as follows: DARVTQTPRHKVTEMGQEVTMRCQPILGHNTVFWYRQTMMQGLELLAYFRNRAPLDDSGMPKDRFSAEMPDATLATLKIQPSEPRDSAVYFCASGLVLGEGTNTEAFFGQGTRLTVV.

The chain recombines TRBV19 with TRBJ1-5, with unresolved D. Trimming cost V 6 bases and J 3 bases, with 18 bases left between them. This CDR3 is built from 16 residues. Germline values: CDR1 LNHDA, CDR2 SQIVND (reference sequence). CDR3 in DNA: TGTGCCAGTAGGGCTACAGCTTCTTTTTACAATCAGCCCCAGCATTTT. Translation: CASRATASFYNQPQHF.

The chain is built from TRBV5-4 and TRBJ1-1; D is unresolved. The V gene lost 4 bases and the J gene lost 7 bases, with 14 bases spanning the gap. This CDR3 spans 13 amino acids. Per germline, CDR1 SGHNT and CDR2 YYREEE (reference sequence). CDR3 sequence reads: CASSPEYGGEAFF. The CDR3 region has the DNA TGTGCCAGCAGCCCCGAATACGGAGGTGAAGCTTTCTTT.